The sequence of this T cell receptor (beta chain) was determined in a study of early T cells in non-severe SARS-CoV-2 infection. Background on the study: Sequenced material consisted of bulk RNA (from unsorted whole blood), and chains were unpaired. Study-wide results and limits: The study's VDJdb matching favored anti-spike CD8 responses and missed private and CD4 specificities.

Unique molecular identifiers tagged individual cDNA molecules. TCRdb analysed the 5' RACE reads with MiXCR anew, one entry per CDR3 protein. The sample has roughly 47,000 distinct CDR3 sequences; about a quarter are singletons. The V end was cut by 1 base, the J end by 11 bases, with 17 bases between. Looked up from germline, CDR1 is LGHNA and CDR2 is YSLEER. The CDR3 is 14 amino acids. There are a few counts of this clonotype. Its antigen is unidentified. Source: whole blood, taken at baseline. The clonotype comes from an adult who was a healthcare worker with PCR-confirmed SARS-CoV-2 infection or an uninfected control (not recorded which). The chain couples TRBV4-3 to TRBJ1-1; D is perhaps TRBD1 (6 bases). CDR3 bases: TGCGCCAGCAGCCAAGTTGGACAGTCCTTTGGGGCTTTCTTT. The encoded protein is CASSQVGQSFGAFF.